The clone carrying this TCR beta chain was seen many times. A single record per CDR3 protein comes from TCRdb applying MiXCR to the 5' RACE reads. The data show about 48,000 distinct CDR3 sequences, around 5.2% seen once. This entry is derived from a study of early T cells in non-severe SARS-CoV-2 infection. Trimming removed 4 bases from V and 5 bases from J, with 6 bases in between. Germline CDR1 is DFQATT and CDR2 is SNEGSKA (reference sequence). This CDR3 spans 11 amino acids. Sequencing was carried out using whole blood. The TCR comes from an adult who was a healthcare worker with PCR-confirmed SARS-CoV-2 infection or an uninfected control (not recorded which). The rearrangement links TRBV20-1 to TRBJ2-1, with D hard to call. CDR3 in amino acids: CSAIDHNEQFF. As DNA, the CDR3 is TGCAGTGCTATCGACCACAATGAGCAGTTCTTC.